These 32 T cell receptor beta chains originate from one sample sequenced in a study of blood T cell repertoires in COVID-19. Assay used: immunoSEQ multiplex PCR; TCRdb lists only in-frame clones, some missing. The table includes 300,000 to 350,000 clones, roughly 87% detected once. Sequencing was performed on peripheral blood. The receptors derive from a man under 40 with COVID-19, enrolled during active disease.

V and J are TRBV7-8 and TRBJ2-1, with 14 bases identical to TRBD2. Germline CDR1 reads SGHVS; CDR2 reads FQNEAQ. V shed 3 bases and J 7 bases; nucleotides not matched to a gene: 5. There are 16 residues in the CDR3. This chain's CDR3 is CASSFVGTSGRNEQFF. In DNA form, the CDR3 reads TGTGCCAGCAGCTTCGTTGGGACTAGCGGGAGAAATGAGCAGTTCTTC.

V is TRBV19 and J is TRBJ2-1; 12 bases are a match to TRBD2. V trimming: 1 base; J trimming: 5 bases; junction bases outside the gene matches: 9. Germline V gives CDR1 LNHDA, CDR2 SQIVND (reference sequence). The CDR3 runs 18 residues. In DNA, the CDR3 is TGTGCCAGTAGTATAGCCCATGGACTAGCGGGGACAAACAATGAGCAGTTCTTC. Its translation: CASSIAHGLAGTNNEQFF. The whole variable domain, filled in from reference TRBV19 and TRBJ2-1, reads DGGITQSPKYLFRKEGQNVTLSCEQNLNHDAMYWYRQDPGQGLRLIYYSQIVNDFQKGDIAEGYSVSREKKESFPLTVTSAQKNPTAFYLCASSIAHGLAGTNNEQFFGPGTRLTVL.

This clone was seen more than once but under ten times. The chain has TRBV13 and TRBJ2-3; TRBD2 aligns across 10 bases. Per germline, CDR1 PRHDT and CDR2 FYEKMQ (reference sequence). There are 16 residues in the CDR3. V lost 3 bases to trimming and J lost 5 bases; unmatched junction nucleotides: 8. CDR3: CASSFQAGGPVDTQYF. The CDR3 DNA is TGTGCCAGCAGCTTCCAAGCGGGAGGGCCTGTAGATACGCAGTATTTT.

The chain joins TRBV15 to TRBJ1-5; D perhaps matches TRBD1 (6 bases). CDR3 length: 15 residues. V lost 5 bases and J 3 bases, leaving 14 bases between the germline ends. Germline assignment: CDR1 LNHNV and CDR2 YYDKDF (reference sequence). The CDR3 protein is CATSPRGGFNQPQHF. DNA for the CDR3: TGTGCCACCAGCCCCCGAGGGGGTTTCAATCAGCCCCAGCATTTT.

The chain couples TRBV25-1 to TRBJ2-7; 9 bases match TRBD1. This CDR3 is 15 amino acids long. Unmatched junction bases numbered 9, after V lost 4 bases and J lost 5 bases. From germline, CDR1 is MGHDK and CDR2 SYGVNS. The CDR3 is CASSAWGGTGNEQYF. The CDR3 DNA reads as TGTGCCAGCAGTGCCTGGGGGGGGACAGGGAACGAGCAGTACTTC.

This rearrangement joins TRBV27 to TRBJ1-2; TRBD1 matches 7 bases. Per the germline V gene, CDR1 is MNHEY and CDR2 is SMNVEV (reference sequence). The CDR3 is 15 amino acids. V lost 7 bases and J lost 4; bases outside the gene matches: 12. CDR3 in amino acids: CASTRTGHSGYGYTF. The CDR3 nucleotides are TGTGCCAGCACTCGGACAGGCCACAGCGGCTATGGCTACACCTTC.

The CDR3 loop is CASSWTSGQETQYF. The CDR3 region has the DNA TGTGCCAGCAGCTGGACTAGCGGCCAAGAGACCCAGTACTTC. This chain links TRBV2 with TRBJ2-5; 10 bases agree with TRBD2. Trimming at V came to 6 bases and at J to 1 base, leaving 2 bases not matched to a gene. The germline V gene has CDR1 SNHLY and CDR2 FYNNEI. There are 14 residues in the CDR3.

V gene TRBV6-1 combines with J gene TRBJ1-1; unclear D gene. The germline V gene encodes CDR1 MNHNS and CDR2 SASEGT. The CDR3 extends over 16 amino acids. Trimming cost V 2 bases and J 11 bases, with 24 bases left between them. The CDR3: CASSEYSGFEEGRAFF. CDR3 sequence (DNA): TGTGCCAGCAGTGAATATTCAGGATTTGAGGAGGGTCGCGCTTTCTTT.

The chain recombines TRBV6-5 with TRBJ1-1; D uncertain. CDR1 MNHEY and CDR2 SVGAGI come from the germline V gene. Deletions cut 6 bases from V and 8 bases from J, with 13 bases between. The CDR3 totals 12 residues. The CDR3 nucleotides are TGTGCCAGCAGCCTAACGCGAGGGGAAGCTTTCTTT. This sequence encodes CASSLTRGEAFF.

CDR3 sequence: CASSSATGSGNTIYF. The CDR3 DNA reads TGTGCCAGCAGCTCGGCGACAGGCTCTGGAAACACCATATATTTT. The rearrangement links TRBV5-4 to TRBJ1-3; weak D call: TRBD1 (6 bases). V was clipped by 3 bases and J by 0 bases, with 10 bases between them. The CDR3 loop spans 15 amino acids. Germline V gene sequence: CDR1 SGHNT, CDR2 YYREEE (reference sequence). The full variable domain, its missing parts supplied by reference TRBV5-4 and TRBJ1-3, is ETGVTQSPTHLIKTRGQQVTLRCSSQSGHNTVSWYQQALGQGPQFIFQYYREEENGRGNFPPRFSGLQFPNYSSELNVNALELDDSALYLCASSSATGSGNTIYFGEGSWLTVV.

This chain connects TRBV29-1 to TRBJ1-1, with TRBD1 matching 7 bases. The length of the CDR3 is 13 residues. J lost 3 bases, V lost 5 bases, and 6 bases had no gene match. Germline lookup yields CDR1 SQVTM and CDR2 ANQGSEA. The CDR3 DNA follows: TGCAGCGTTCTCGACAGGGCTGACACTGAAGCTTTCTTT. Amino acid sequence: CSVLDRADTEAFF.

This chain's CDR3 is CASSLGAGTEAFF. CDR3 DNA sequence: TGTGCCAGCAGCCTAGGGGCAGGCACTGAAGCTTTCTTT. The chain links TRBV11-3 to TRBJ1-1, with D perhaps matching TRBD1 (5 bases). Germline assignment: CDR1 SGHNT and CDR2 YENEEA. Trimming took off 5 bases at V and 4 bases at J, with 11 bases between the two ends. This CDR3 comprises 13 residues.

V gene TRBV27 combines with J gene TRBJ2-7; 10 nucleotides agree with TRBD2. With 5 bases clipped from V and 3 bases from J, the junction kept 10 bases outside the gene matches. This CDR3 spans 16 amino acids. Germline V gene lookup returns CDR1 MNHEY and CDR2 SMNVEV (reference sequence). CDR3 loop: CASSTTGLAEFYEQYF. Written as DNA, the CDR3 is TGTGCCAGCAGTACTACCGGACTAGCGGAGTTCTACGAGCAGTACTTC.

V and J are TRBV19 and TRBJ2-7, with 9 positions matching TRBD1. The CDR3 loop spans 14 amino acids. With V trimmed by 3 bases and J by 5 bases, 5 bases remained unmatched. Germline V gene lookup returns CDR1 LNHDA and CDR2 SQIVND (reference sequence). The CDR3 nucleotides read TGTGCCAGTAGTATTGGGACAGGGACCCACGAGCAGTACTTC. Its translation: CASSIGTGTHEQYF. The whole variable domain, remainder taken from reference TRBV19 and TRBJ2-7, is DGGITQSPKYLFRKEGQNVTLSCEQNLNHDAMYWYRQDPGQGLRLIYYSQIVNDFQKGDIAEGYSVSREKKESFPLTVTSAQKNPTAFYLCASSIGTGTHEQYFGPGTRLTVT.

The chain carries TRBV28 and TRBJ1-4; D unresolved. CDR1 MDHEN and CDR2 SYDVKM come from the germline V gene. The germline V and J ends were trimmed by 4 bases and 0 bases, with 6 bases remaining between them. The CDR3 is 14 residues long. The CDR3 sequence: CASSSTATNEKLFF. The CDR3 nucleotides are TGTGCCAGCAGTTCCACAGCAACTAATGAAAAACTGTTTTTT.

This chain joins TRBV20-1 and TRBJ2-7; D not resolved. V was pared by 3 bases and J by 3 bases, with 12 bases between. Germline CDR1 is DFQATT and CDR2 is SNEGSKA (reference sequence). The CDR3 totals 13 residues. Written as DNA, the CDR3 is TGCAGTGCTAGTCAGGTGGCCCTCTACGAGCAGTACTTC. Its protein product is CSASQVALYEQYF.

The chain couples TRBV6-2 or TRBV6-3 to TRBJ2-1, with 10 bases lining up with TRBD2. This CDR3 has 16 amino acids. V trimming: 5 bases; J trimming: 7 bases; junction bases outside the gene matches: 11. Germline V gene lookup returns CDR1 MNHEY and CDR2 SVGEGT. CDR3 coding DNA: TGTGCCAGCAGTACACGAAGCGGGGGGGCACTGAATGAGCAGTTCTTC. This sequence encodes CASSTRSGGALNEQFF.

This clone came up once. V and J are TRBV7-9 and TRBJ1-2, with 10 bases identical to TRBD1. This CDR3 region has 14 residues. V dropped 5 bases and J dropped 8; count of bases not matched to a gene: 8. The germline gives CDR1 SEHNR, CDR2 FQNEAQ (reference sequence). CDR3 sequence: CASSPPGTGVGYTF. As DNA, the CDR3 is TGTGCCAGCAGCCCGCCGGGGACAGGGGTAGGCTACACCTTC.

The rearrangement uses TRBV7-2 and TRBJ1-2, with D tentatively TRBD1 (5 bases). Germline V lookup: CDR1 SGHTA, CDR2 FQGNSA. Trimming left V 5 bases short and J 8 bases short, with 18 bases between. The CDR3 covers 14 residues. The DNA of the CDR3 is TGTGCCAGCAGCCCATCCCCGCCGGGGGACGGCTACACCTTC. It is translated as CASSPSPPGDGYTF.

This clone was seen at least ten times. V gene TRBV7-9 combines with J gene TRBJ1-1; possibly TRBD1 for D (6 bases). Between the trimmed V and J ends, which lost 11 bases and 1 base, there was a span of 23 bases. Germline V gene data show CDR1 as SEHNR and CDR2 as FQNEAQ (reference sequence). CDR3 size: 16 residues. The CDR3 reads CAAFGGTDRPNTEAFF. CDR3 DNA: TGTGCCGCGTTTGGGGGAACGGACAGACCGAACACTGAAGCTTTCTTT.

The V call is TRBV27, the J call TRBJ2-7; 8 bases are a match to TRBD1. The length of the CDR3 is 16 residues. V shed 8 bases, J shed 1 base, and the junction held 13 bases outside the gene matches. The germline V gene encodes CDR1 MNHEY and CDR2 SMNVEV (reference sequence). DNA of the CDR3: TGTGCCAGCTCATTCTCTCAGGGGGCTCATTCCTACGAGCAGTACTTC. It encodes CASSFSQGAHSYEQYF.

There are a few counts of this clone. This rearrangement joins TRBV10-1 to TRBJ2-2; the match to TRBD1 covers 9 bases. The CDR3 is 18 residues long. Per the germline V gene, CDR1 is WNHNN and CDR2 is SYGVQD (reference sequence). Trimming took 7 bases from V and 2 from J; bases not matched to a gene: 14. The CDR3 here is CASNGTGTTLPNTGELFF. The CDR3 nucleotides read TGCGCCAGCAATGGGACAGGGACCACCCTGCCAAACACCGGGGAGCTGTTTTTT.

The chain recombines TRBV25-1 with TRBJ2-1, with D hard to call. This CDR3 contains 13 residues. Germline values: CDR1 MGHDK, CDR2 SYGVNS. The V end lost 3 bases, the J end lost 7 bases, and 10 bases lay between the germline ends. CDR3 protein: CASSEADWNEQFF. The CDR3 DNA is TGTGCCAGCAGTGAGGCCGATTGGAATGAGCAGTTCTTC.

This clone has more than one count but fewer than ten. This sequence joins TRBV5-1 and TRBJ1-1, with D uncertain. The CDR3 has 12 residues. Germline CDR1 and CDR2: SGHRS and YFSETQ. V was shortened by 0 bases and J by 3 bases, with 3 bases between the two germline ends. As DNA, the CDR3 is TGCGCCAGCAGCTTGGCGGACACTGAAGCTTTCTTT. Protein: CASSLADTEAFF.

The chain's CDR3 is CASSFGAAYTEAFF. DNA of the CDR3: TGCGCCAGCAGCTTTGGGGCCGCGTACACTGAAGCTTTCTTT. The chain is built from TRBV5-1 and TRBJ1-1; a possible D gene is TRBD1 (5 bases). The CDR3 extends over 14 amino acids. Germline V CDR1 and CDR2: SGHRS, YFSETQ. V was cut by 2 bases and J by 3 bases, with 11 bases left in between.

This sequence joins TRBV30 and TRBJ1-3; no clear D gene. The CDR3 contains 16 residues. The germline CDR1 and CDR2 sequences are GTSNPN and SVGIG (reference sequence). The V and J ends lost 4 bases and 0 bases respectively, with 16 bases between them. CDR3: CAWTTPQVLSGNTIYF. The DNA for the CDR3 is TGTGCCTGGACCACGCCCCAGGTCCTCTCTGGAAACACCATATATTTT. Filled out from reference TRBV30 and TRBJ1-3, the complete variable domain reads SQTIHQWPATLVQPVGSPLSLECTVEGTSNPNLYWYRQAAGRGLQLLFYSVGIGQISSEVPQNLSASRPQDRQFILSSKKLLLSDSGFYLCAWTTPQVLSGNTIYFGEGSWLTVV.

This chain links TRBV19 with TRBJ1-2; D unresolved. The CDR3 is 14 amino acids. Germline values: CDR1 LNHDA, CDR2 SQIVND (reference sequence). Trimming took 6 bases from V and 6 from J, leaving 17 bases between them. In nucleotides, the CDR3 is TGTGCCAGTAGAGCCGATTTTCGTGGTGATGGCTACACCTTC. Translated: CASRADFRGDGYTF.

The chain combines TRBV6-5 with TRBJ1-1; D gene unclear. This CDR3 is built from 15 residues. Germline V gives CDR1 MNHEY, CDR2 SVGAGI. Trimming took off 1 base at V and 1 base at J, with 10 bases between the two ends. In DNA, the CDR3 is TGTGCCAGCAGTTACTTCTTACCAGAGAACACTGAAGCTTTCTTT. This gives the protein CASSYFLPENTEAFF.

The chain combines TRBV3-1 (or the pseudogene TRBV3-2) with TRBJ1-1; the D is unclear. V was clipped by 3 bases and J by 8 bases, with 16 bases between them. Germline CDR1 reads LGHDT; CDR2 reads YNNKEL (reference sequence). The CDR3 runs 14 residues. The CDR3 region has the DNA TGTGCCAGCAGCCACCGGGGTGCGGGGATCGAAGCTTTCTTT. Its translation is CASSHRGAGIEAFF.

CDR3 DNA sequence: TGTGCCAGCAGTAACTTCCAGGGGGCATTTGGCTACACCTTC. This codes for CASSNFQGAFGYTF. The chain combines TRBV28 with TRBJ1-2; 8 nucleotides align to TRBD1. CDR3 length: 14 amino acids. Germline V gene lookup returns CDR1 MDHEN and CDR2 SYDVKM. V shed 5 bases and J 7 bases; nucleotides not matched to a gene: 9.

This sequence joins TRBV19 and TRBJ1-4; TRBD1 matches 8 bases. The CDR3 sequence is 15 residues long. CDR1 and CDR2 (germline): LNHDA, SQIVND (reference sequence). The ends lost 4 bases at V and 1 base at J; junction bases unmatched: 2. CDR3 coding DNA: TGTGCCAGTAGTACAGGGGGCGAAACTAATGAAAAACTGTTTTTT. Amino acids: CASSTGGETNEKLFF.

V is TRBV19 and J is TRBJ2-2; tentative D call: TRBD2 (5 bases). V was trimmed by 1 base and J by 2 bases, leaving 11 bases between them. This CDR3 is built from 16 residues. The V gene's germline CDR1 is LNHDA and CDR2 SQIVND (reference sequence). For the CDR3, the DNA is TGTGCCAGTAGTATAGGGAGGAGGCCCAACACCGGGGAGCTGTTTTTT. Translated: CASSIGRRPNTGELFF.